Each of the 7 T cell receptor beta chains below was sequenced from the same sample in a study of prognosis after radiotherapy for stage I lung cancer. CDR3 of TCR beta was amplified from genomic DNA via a two-round multiplex PCR. The authors ran first-round PCR with primers specific to each TRBV and TRBJ gene. TCRdb reanalysed the multiplex PCR reads using MiXCR and keeps one entry per CDR3 protein. The table shows about 51,000 distinct CDR3 sequences, with approximately 35% occurring only once. This specimen was PBMCs, taken before or after stereotactic body radiation therapy (not recorded which). The receptors shown here come from a donor older than 45 with non-small cell lung cancer.

On this clonotype: The junction departs from the called germline gene at one end, perhaps through a read error. The gene calls are TRBV7-2 and TRBJ2-7; 9 bases are shared with TRBD1. The CDR3 extends over 15 amino acids. Germline V gene sequence: CDR1 SGHTA, CDR2 FQGNSA. In nucleotides, the CDR3 is TGTGCCAGCAGCTTTACAGGGGGCGCTGTTTACGAGCAGCACTTC. Its protein product is CASSFTGGAVYEQHF. The full variable domain, in which reference TRBV7-2 and TRBJ2-7 provide the parts outside the CDR3, is GAGVSQSPSNKVTEKGKDVELRCDPISGHTALYWYRQSLGQGLEFLIYFQGNSAPDKSGLPSDRFSAERTGGSVSTLTIQRTQQEDSAVYLCASSFTGGAVYEQHFGPGTRLTVT.

This clonotype has just a few counts. The rearrangement joins TRBV5-6 to TRBJ2-1, with D tentatively TRBD1 (7 bases). The length of the CDR3 is 13 residues. V was cut by 4 bases and J by 7 bases, with 12 bases left in between. The germline V gene has CDR1 SGHDT and CDR2 YYEEEE. CDR3 nucleotides: TGTGCCAGCAGCCGGGGGACAGAGAATGAGCAGTTCTTC. Amino acid sequence: CASSRGTENEQFF.

Many counts were recorded for this clonotype. J is TRBJ2-3 and V is TRBV5-1, with D uncertain. The germline gives CDR1 SGHRS, CDR2 YFSETQ. V lost 0 bases and J 7 bases, leaving 6 bases between the germline ends. There are 12 residues in the CDR3. The CDR3 region has the DNA TGCGCCAGCAGCTTGGTTGGGAATACGCAGTATTTT. Translating it yields CASSLVGNTQYF. Combining the CDR3 with reference TRBV5-1 and TRBJ2-3 gives the whole variable domain KAGVTQTPRYLIKTRGQQVTLSCSPISGHRSVSWYQQTPGQGLQFLFEYFSETQRNKGNFPGRFSGRQFSNSRSEMNVSTLELGDSALYLCASSLVGNTQYFGPGTRLTVL.

This chain uses TRBV12-3 or TRBV12-4 with TRBJ2-3, with D possibly called TRBD1 or TRBD2 (5 bases each). The CDR3 is made up of 15 amino acids. Trimming cost V 6 bases and J 4 bases, with 17 bases left between them. CDR3 region: CASSNSWGSADTQYF. CDR3 sequence (DNA): TGTGCCAGCAGCAATTCGTGGGGGTCGGCAGATACGCAGTATTTT.

There are many counts of this clonotype. CDR3 coding DNA: TGCGCCAGCAGCTTCCTGACCGGGCGCAACACTGAAGCTTTCTTT. Translation gives CASSFLTGRNTEAFF. This chain joins TRBV5-1 and TRBJ1-1; no definite D call. V lost 2 bases, J lost 2 bases, and 13 bases lay in between. The CDR3 length is 15 residues. CDR1 SGHRS and CDR2 YFSETQ come from the germline V gene.

V usage is TRBV6-1 and J usage is TRBJ2-2; D uncertain. CDR3 length equals 14 residues. The V end lost 7 bases, the J end lost 6 bases, and 15 bases lay between the germline ends. CDR1 is MNHNS and CDR2 is SASEGT in the germline V gene. CDR3 protein: CASILRGFSGELFF. The CDR3, as DNA: TGTGCCAGCATCCTTCGAGGTTTTTCCGGGGAGCTGTTTTTT.

This clonotype was seen ten or more times. V is TRBV7-9 and J is TRBJ1-1; a possible D gene is TRBD1 (5 bases). V was cut by 0 bases and J by 4 bases, with 9 bases left in between. The length of the CDR3 is 14 residues. CDR1 is SEHNR and CDR2 is FQNEAQ in the germline V gene (reference sequence). The CDR3 loop reads CASSLAARVTEAFF. The CDR3 region has the DNA TGTGCCAGCAGCTTAGCGGCCAGGGTCACTGAAGCTTTCTTT.